This is a list of T cell receptor beta chains from one sample in a study of shared clonotypes between healthy human individuals. The assay was immunoSEQ multiplex PCR, and TCRdb's table has in-frame clones only and misses some. The table shows about 680,000 clones, with 72% occurring only once. Sequencing used memory CD4+ T cells sorted from blood. The source of these receptors is a woman in her 30s in good health. CDR3s include the opening cysteine and the closing phenylalanine or tryptophan. The order of the fields is clone size, J gene, V gene, D gene, CDR3 protein, CDR3 DNA. The D gene is left open where the match is weak. Clone size is not always given. Where it is, it says once, few, many or a class for expanded clones.

NA	TRBJ2-1	TRBV6-1	TRBD2	CASSGPTSGRIISYNEQFF	TGTGCCAGCAGTGGCCCGACTAGCGGGAGGATCATCTCCTACAATGAGCAGTTCTTC
many	TRBJ1-1	TRBV18	NA	CATMTGGTEAFF	TGTGCCACCATGACGGGGGGCACTGAAGCTTTCTTT
many	TRBJ1-1	TRBV11-1	NA	CASGGRNTEAFF	TGTGCCAGCGGGGGCAGGAACACTGAAGCTTTCTTT
NA	TRBJ1-1	TRBV6-5	NA	CASSLTLTTTEAFF	TGTGCCAGCAGCCTAACCCTTACGACCACTGAAGCTTTCTTT
NA	TRBJ2-5	TRBV29-1	NA	CSVPRANQETQYF	TGCAGCGTACCCAGGGCCAACCAAGAGACCCAGTACTTC
few	TRBJ2-1	TRBV5-1	TRBD1	CASSLDRVSYNEQFF	TGCGCCAGCAGCTTAGACAGGGTCTCCTACAATGAGCAGTTCTTC
once	TRBJ2-5	TRBV18	NA	CASSPRAQETQYF	TGTGCCAGCTCACCGCGGGCCCAAGAGACCCAGTACTTC
NA	TRBJ2-5	TRBV5-4	TRBD1	CASSIRGQGGETQYF	TGTGCCAGCAGCATAAGGGGACAGGGCGGGGAGACCCAGTACTTC
NA	TRBJ2-2	TRBV2	TRBD1	CATRTGVNTGELFF	TGTGCCACCCGGACAGGGGTAAACACCGGGGAGCTGTTTTTT
few	TRBJ2-1	TRBV15	NA	CATSREARGNEQFF	TGTGCCACCAGCAGAGAGGCCCGGGGCAATGAGCAGTTCTTC
NA	TRBJ2-3	TRBV5-8	NA	CASSLVSQTRADTQYF	TGTGCCAGCAGCTTGGTTTCACAAACCAGAGCAGATACGCAGTATTTT
NA	TRBJ2-1	TRBV18	TRBD2	CASSLRTSGNNEQFF	TGTGCCAGCTCTCTCCGGACTAGCGGAAACAATGAGCAGTTCTTC
NA	TRBJ1-1	TRBV28	NA	CASLDRENTEAFF	TGTGCCAGCTTAGACAGAGAGAACACTGAAGCTTTCTTT
NA	TRBJ2-7	TRBV27	TRBD1	CASRATGTGVNEQYF	TGTGCCAGCAGGGCTACCGGGACAGGGGTTAACGAGCAGTACTTC
once	TRBJ1-4	TRBV6-1	NA	CASSEKWVWGDLTEKLFF	TGTGCCAGCAGTGAAAAATGGGTATGGGGGGATTTAACCGAAAAACTGTTTTTT
NA	TRBJ2-5	TRBV4-1	NA	CASSQGERETQYF	TGCGCCAGCAGCCAAGGCGAAAGGGAGACCCAGTACTTC
NA	TRBJ2-6	TRBV28	NA	CASSIYILTQSRANVLTF	TGTGCCAGCAGTATCTACATCTTGACACAAAGTCGGGCCAACGTCCTGACTTTC
NA	TRBJ2-5	TRBV27	TRBD2	CASSQLTSAQETQYF	TGTGCCAGCAGTCAACTGACTAGCGCCCAAGAGACCCAGTACTTC
NA	TRBJ1-5	TRBV30	TRBD1	CAWGDRGKNQPQHF	TGTGCCTGGGGGGACAGGGGCAAAAATCAGCCCCAGCATTTT
NA	TRBJ2-3	TRBV5-1	NA	CASSLGVSTDTQYF	TGCGCCAGCAGCTTGGGGGTTAGCACAGATACGCAGTATTTT
NA	TRBJ2-7	TRBV28	TRBD1	CASSLRDRVGYEQYF	TGTGCCAGCAGTTTGAGGGACAGGGTGGGCTACGAGCAGTACTTC
once	TRBJ2-3	TRBV19	NA	CASSKSGGSTDTQYF	TGTGCCAGTAGTAAGTCCGGGGGTAGCACAGATACGCAGTATTTT
NA	TRBJ1-1	TRBV7-8	NA	CASSSSSRVNTEAFF	TGTGCCAGCAGCTCTTCCTCCAGGGTGAACACTGAAGCTTTCTTT
NA	TRBJ2-7	TRBV18	NA	CASSTSHGGIGYEQYF	TGTGCCAGCTCCACATCGCATGGGGGGATTGGCTACGAGCAGTACTTC
once	TRBJ2-1	TRBV9	TRBD2	CASSVAALALNNEQFF	TGTGCCAGCAGCGTAGCGGCACTAGCGCTAAATAATGAGCAGTTCTTC
few	TRBJ2-7	TRBV6-1	TRBD2	CASSETWGGDEQYF	TGTGCCAGCAGTGAGACATGGGGAGGGGACGAGCAGTACTTC